The rows below give T cell receptor beta chains drawn from one sample of a study of Ad26.COV2.S vaccination and SARS-CoV-2 variants. TCRdb keeps only in-frame clones here, not all; method: immunoSEQ multiplex PCR. The sample shows about 320,000 clones, about 85% of them seen only once. Sequenced material: peripheral blood, taken in a trial of Ad26.COV2.S vaccine versus placebo. These receptor sequences come from a person aged 18-65 years who received the Ad26.COV2.S COVID-19 vaccine or a placebo. CDR3s include the opening cysteine and the closing phenylalanine or tryptophan. The D gene is left open where the match is weak. Size is stated for part of the rows, as once, few or many counts, or as a class when the clone is expanded.

j_gene | abundance | d_gene | v_gene | CDR3aa | CDR3nt
TRBJ1-3 | . | TRBD1 | TRBV10-3 | CAIRGQGASVSGNTIYF | TGTGCCATCAGGGGACAGGGGGCCTCTGTCTCTGGAAACACCATATATTTT
TRBJ1-2 | . | . | TRBV9 | CASSVFLADDYGYTF | TGTGCCAGCAGCGTATTTCTGGCAGACGATTATGGCTACACCTTC
TRBJ2-7 | . | . | TRBV19 | CASSTGTPGVEYF | TGTGCCAGTAGTACCGGGACTCCCGGCGTGGAGTACTTC
TRBJ1-1 | . | . | TRBV5-1 | CASSLVGYRNTEAFF | TGCGCCAGCAGCTTGGTCGGTTATAGGAACACTGAAGCTTTCTTT
TRBJ2-6 | . | TRBD1 | TRBV4-1 | CASSPTRTGLSSSGANVLTF | TGCGCCAGCAGCCCGACGAGGACAGGCCTTTCAAGCTCTGGGGCCAACGTCCTGACTTTC
TRBJ1-2 | . | . | TRBV4-1 | CASSHGGASGRYINYGYTF | TGCGCCAGCAGCCACGGCGGGGCGTCAGGCCGGTATATTAACTATGGCTACACCTTC
TRBJ1-2 | . | . | TRBV9 | CASSVEVQSDYGYTF | TGTGCCAGCAGCGTAGAGGTCCAGTCGGACTATGGCTACACCTTC
TRBJ2-2 | . | TRBD2 | TRBV5-4 | CASNSGEGFTGELFF | TGTGCCAGCAACTCTGGGGAGGGTTTCACCGGGGAGCTGTTTTTT
TRBJ2-5 | . | . | TRBV29-1 | CSVEGRGRETQYF | TGCAGCGTTGAAGGCAGAGGACGAGAGACCCAGTACTTC
TRBJ2-1 | few | TRBD2 | TRBV18 | CASSPATSGLNEQFF | TGTGCCAGCTCACCAGCTACTAGCGGTCTCAATGAGCAGTTCTTC
TRBJ1-1 | . | . | TRBV7-3 | CASSAGGDTEAFF | TGTGCCAGCAGCGCGGGGGGCGACACTGAAGCTTTCTTT
TRBJ2-3 | . | . | TRBV6-4 | CASSDYHRGTDTQYF | TGTGCCAGCAGTGATTATCACCGGGGTACAGATACGCAGTATTTT
TRBJ2-7 | . | . | TRBV7-2 | CASSQGFGSSYEQYF | TGTGCCAGCAGCCAGGGGTTCGGCAGCTCCTACGAGCAGTACTTC
TRBJ2-5 | . | . | TRBV21-1 | CAEDPLRPQYF | TGTGCAGAGGACCCCCTGCGGCCCCAGTACTTC
TRBJ1-2 | . | . | TRBV14 | CASSQGWWGHGYTF | TGTGCCAGCAGCCAGGGGTGGTGGGGCCATGGCTACACCTTC
TRBJ1-6 | . | TRBD1 | TRBV12-5 | CASGFPSTGAPGTLHF | TGTGCTAGTGGCTTCCCGTCTACAGGGGCCCCGGGGACCCTCCACTTT
TRBJ2-7 | . | TRBD2 | TRBV7-9 | CASSPRDGGGADEQYF | TGTGCCAGCAGCCCGAGAGATGGCGGGGGGGCCGACGAGCAGTACTTC
TRBJ1-4 | . | . | TRBV5-1 | CASSFPGVDEKLFF | TGCGCCAGCAGCTTCCCCGGGGTGGATGAAAAACTGTTTTTT
TRBJ1-2 | . | . | TRBV11-1 | CASSLTDSQGYTF | TGTGCCAGCAGCTTAACCGACAGCCAGGGCTACACCTTC
TRBJ1-3 | . | . | TRBV9 | CASSVDWGKSNTIYF | TGTGCCAGCAGCGTAGACTGGGGTAAAAGTAACACCATATATTTT
TRBJ2-2 | . | . | TRBV5-1 | CASSRDNGELFF | TGCGCCAGCAGCCGGGATAACGGGGAGCTGTTTTTT
TRBJ2-4 | few | . | TRBV5-1 | CASSLAAPGGKNIQYF | TGCGCCAGCAGCTTGGCGGCCCCCGGGGGCAAAAACATTCAGTACTTC
TRBJ2-5 | . | . | TRBV5-1 | CASSWRQAWETQYF | TGCGCCAGCAGCTGGCGGCAGGCATGGGAGACCCAGTACTTC
TRBJ2-7 | once | . | TRBV7-9 | CASSFLPGHGDEQYF | TGTGCCAGCAGCTTTTTACCGGGCCATGGGGACGAGCAGTACTTC
TRBJ1-2 | . | TRBD1 | TRBV28 | CASSPRGTPSNYGYTF | TGTGCCAGCAGTCCCAGGGGGACACCTTCCAACTATGGCTACACCTTC
TRBJ2-1 | . | . | TRBV6-5 | CASSYMGEDEQFF | TGTGCCAGCAGTTACATGGGGGAGGATGAGCAGTTCTTC
TRBJ1-2 | . | TRBD1 | TRBV27 | CASSLFRTGDDYGYTF | TGTGCCAGCAGTTTATTTAGGACAGGAGACGACTATGGCTACACCTTC
TRBJ1-2 | . | . | TRBV7-9 | CASSLGGGSGTGYTF | TGTGCCAGCAGCTTAGGAGGAGGGTCGGGCACTGGCTACACCTTC
TRBJ1-6 | few | . | TRBV14 | CASSQTQGGSPLHF | TGTGCCAGCAGCCAAACTCAGGGTGGATCACCCCTCCACTTT
TRBJ1-6 | . | . | TRBV27 | CASRAGGAPNSPLHF | TGTGCCAGCCGGGCTGGGGGGGCACCAAATTCACCCCTCCACTTT
TRBJ2-7 | few | . | TRBV18 | CASSPARGYEQYF | TGTGCCAGCTCACCCGCCAGGGGTTACGAGCAGTACTTC
TRBJ1-2 | . | . | TRBV6-1 | CASSEDAGGNYGYTF | TGTGCCAGCAGTGAAGATGCCGGGGGGAACTATGGCTACACCTTC
TRBJ2-1 | . | . | TRBV3-1/TRBV3-2 | CASSQDGSGTYNEQFF | TGTGCCAGCAGCCAAGATGGTAGCGGAACCTACAATGAGCAGTTCTTC
TRBJ2-7 | few | . | TRBV7-2 | CASSLAPGRDLGEQYF | TGTGCCAGCAGCTTAGCCCCCGGGCGAGATTTGGGCGAGCAGTACTTC
TRBJ1-1 | . | . | TRBV10-3 | CAISLDDRQNTEAFF | TGTGCCATCAGTCTTGACGACAGGCAGAACACTGAAGCTTTCTTT